Included here is one T cell receptor beta chain sequence, with context. Its specificity is not known. Donors were drawn from the approximately 110-subject validation cohort, separate from the approximately 700-subject first cohort. Here immunoSEQ multiplex PCR was the method, and the copy in TCRdb shows in-frame clones only, minus some. The profile shows 250,000 to 300,000 clones, 80% to 90% of them singletons. The germline CDR1 and CDR2 sequences are SNHLY and FYNNEI. This CDR3 contains 16 residues. Unmatched junction bases numbered 12, after V lost 3 bases and J lost 7 bases. The data were taken from a study of cytomegalovirus exposure and HLA in healthy donors. Study-level background: According to later analysis, the same platform produced the approximately 120 validation and under 750 first-cohort repertoires. Broader study findings: The study labeled 170 or so TCR beta chains cytomegalovirus-associated.

The rearrangement links TRBV2 to TRBJ2-1; 7 bases map to TRBD2. The sequenced sample was PBMCs. This TCR was recovered from a woman younger than 35 in good health and CMV-seronegative. The CDR3 bases are TGTGCCAGCAGTGATTTAGGTGCGGCTAGCGGAAATGAGCAGTTCTTC. This gives the protein CASSDLGAASGNEQFF.